The present TCR beta chain was sequenced within a study of cytomegalovirus exposure and HLA in healthy donors (dated by TCRdb to about 2017). Turning to the overall study: The 666 repertoires of the first cohort and the roughly 120 validation repertoires were produced on the same platform, according to a later analysis. To predict cytomegalovirus infection status, the study combined high-throughput TCR immunosequencing, statistical association of individual TCRs with disease status, and machine learning. Along with the approximately 700-subject first cohort, a separate validation cohort of over a hundred different subjects was used. The study was designed to test whether signatures of past pathogen exposure could be identified by cataloging public T cell receptors. Here is what the overall study found, with its caveats: The classifier was reported to diagnose cytomegalovirus status with high specificity and sensitivity in both the original cohort and the validation cohort. A later analysis had no HLA typing for the validation cohort, so co-occurrence there was scored across all 110 or so repertoires. In the study, around 150 TCR beta chains were listed as associated with cytomegalovirus. Three of the identified cytomegalovirus-associated TCR beta chains were confirmed in vitro to be specific for cytomegalovirus antigens. A later analysis found that TCRs clustered in the first cohort also tended to co-occur in the 120 validation repertoires, with 90% to 95% of cluster scores above 0. Most TCR sequences were observed very rarely across donors, whereas some public TCRs were present in many individuals. According to the authors, the approach could potentially be generalized to other disease states and immunological phenotypes.

Receptors were amplified or captured by the immunoSEQ multiplex PCR assay. In the source study's methods: A statistical classification framework was built to diagnose cytomegalovirus status from the catalog of TCR beta chain sequences. This is the immuneACCESS table as TCRdb keeps it, with only in-frame sequences that have V and J called. A part of the clones is gone; compared with another copy, unresolved V genes explain less than half, and the rest is unexplained. V and J calls and clone size follow that table, whereas D and trimming were derived from the DNA. The sample data list some 140,000 clones, and about 82% of these were observed just once. Approximately 2% of the sample rests with the top ten. The donors were included in the validation cohort of some 120 subjects, a group kept apart from the roughly 700-subject first cohort. Remarks on this clone: No cognate antigen has been identified for it. It has no much larger one-base neighbor in the sample; base qualities were not kept.

Specimen: PBMCs. This sequence was found in a human donor in good health.

The DNA is as follows: TGCAGTGCGATCAGCTATGGCTACACCTTC. This yields the protein CSAISYGYTF. Recombination joined TRBV20-1 with TRBJ1-2, with the D gene call left open. Via the germline V gene (reference sequence), CDR1 is DFQATT and CDR2 SNEGSKA. Measured from the cysteine to the phenylalanine, the CDR3 is 10 residues long. Kept here is only the CDR3 DNA, which spans 30 bases and is read in frame from base 1. V is shortened by 6 bases, J by 4 bases, and the region joining them spans 6 bases.